This entry features one TCR beta chain sequence. The entry originates in a study of blood T cell repertoires in COVID-19. Study in general: Acute and convalescent COVID-19 specimens originated in the United States, Italy and Spain. T cells, B-cell-depleted T cells, or PBMCs provided the cDNA or gDNA that served as material.

V lost 4 bases, J lost 5 bases, and 3 bases stayed unmatched. The CDR3 length is 12 residues. The germline V gene encodes CDR1 SQVTM and CDR2 ANQGSEA. Sequenced by immunoSEQ multiplex PCR; TCRdb stores in-frame clones only, minus some. Here the sample spans around 100,000 clones, less than 90% being singletons. The TCR was taken from a young man in a cohort sampled during active COVID-19. This rearrangement joins TRBV29-1 to TRBJ2-7; 9 bases line up with TRBD1. Sequencing was performed on peripheral blood. For the CDR3, the DNA is TGCAGCGTTGGGACAGGGGCCAACGAGCAGTACTTC. It encodes CSVGTGANEQYF.